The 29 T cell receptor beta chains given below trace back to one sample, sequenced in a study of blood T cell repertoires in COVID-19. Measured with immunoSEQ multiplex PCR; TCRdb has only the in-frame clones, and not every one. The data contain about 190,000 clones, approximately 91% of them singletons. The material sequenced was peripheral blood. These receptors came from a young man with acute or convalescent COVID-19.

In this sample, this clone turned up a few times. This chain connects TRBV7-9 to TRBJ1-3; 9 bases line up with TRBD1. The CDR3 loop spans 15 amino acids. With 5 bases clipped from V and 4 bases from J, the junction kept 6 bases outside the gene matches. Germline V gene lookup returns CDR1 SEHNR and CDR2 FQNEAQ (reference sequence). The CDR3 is CASSIDRGEGNTIYF. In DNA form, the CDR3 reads TGTGCCAGCAGCATCGACAGGGGGGAGGGAAACACCATATATTTT.

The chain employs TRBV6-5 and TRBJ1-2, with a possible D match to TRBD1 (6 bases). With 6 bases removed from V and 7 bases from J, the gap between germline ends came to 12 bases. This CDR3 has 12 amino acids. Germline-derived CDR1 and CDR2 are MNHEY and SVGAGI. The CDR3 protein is CASRYGQSGYTF. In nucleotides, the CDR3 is TGTGCCAGCAGATACGGACAGAGTGGCTACACCTTC.

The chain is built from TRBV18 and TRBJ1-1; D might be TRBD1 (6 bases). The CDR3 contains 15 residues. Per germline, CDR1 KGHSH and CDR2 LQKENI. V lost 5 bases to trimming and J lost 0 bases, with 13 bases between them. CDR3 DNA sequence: TGTGCCAGCTCAGGGACTACAGGGCTGAACACTGAAGCTTTCTTT. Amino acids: CASSGTTGLNTEAFF.

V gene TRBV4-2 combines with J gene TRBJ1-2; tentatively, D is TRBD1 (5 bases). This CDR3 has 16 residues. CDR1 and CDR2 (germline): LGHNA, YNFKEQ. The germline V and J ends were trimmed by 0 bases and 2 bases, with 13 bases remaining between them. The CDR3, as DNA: TGTGCCAGCAGCCAAGATCGCGCAGGGAGGAACTATGGCTACACCTTC. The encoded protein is CASSQDRAGRNYGYTF.

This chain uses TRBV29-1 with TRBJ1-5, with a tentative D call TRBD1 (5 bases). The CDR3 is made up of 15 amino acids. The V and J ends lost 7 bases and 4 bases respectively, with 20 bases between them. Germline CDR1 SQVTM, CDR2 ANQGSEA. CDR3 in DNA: TGCAGCGGACACACGGTAGCAGGGCTAAATCAGCCCCAGCATTTT. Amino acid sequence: CSGHTVAGLNQPQHF.

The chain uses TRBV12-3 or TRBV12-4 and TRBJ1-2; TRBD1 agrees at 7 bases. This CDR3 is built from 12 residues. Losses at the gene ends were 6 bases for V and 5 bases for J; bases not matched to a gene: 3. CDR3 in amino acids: CASSRTGYGYTF. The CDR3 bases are TGTGCCAGCAGCCGGACAGGTTATGGCTACACCTTC.

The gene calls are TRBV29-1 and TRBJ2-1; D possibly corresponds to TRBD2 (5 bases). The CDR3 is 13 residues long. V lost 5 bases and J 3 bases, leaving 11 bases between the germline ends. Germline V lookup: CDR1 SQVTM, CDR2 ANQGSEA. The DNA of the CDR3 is TGCAGCGTTCCTCTAGCAAACTACAATGAGCAGTTCTTC. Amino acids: CSVPLANYNEQFF.

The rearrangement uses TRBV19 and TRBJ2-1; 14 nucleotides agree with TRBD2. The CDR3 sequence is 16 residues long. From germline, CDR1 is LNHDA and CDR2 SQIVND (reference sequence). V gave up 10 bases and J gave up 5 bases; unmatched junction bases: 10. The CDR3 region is CATTGTSGRGDNEQFF. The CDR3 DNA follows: TGTGCCACCACCGGGACTAGCGGGAGAGGCGACAATGAGCAGTTCTTC.

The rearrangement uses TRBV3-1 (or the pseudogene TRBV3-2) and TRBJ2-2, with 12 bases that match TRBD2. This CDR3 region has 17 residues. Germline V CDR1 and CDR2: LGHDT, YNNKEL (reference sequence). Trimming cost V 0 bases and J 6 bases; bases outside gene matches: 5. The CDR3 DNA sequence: TGTGCCAGCAGCCAAGAACGACTAGCGGGAGTATCCGGGGAGCTGTTTTTT. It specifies CASSQERLAGVSGELFF.

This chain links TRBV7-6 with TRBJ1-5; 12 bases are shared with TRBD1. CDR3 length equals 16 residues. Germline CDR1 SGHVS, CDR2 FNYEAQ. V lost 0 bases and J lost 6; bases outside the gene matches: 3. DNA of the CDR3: TGTGCCAGCAGCTTAGCAGTGGGACAGGGGGCTCAGCCCCAGCATTTT. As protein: CASSLAVGQGAQPQHF.

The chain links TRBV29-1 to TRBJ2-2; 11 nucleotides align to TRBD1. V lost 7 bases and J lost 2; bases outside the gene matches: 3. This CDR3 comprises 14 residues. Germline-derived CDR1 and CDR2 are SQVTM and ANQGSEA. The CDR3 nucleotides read TGCAGCGGCGGGACAGGGGGTAACACCGGGGAGCTGTTTTTT. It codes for CSGGTGGNTGELFF.

The CDR3 here is CASSLLVWTGKYF. CDR3 DNA: TGTGCCAGCAGCTTATTGGTGTGGACAGGCAAGTACTTC. The chain couples TRBV7-6 to TRBJ2-7, with TRBD1 identical over 7 bases. This CDR3 has 13 amino acids. After removal of 2 bases from V and 11 bases from J, the junction contained 9 bases not matched to a gene. Germline-derived CDR1 and CDR2 are SGHVS and FNYEAQ.

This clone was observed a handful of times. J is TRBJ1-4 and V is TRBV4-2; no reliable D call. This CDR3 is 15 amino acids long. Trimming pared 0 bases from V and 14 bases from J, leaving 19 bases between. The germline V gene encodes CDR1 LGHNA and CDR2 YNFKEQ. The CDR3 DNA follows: TGTGCCAGCAGCCAAGATGCAGGCTACCCGGGGATTCTGTTTTTT. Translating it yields CASSQDAGYPGILFF.

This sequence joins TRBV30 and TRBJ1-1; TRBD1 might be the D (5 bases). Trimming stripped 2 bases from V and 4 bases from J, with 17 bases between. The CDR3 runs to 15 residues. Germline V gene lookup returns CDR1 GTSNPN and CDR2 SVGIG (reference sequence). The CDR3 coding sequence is TGTGCCTGGAGTAAAGGAGGGGCGGGTAGCACTGAAGCTTTCTTT. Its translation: CAWSKGGAGSTEAFF. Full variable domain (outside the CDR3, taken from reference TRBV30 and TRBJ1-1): SQTIHQWPATLVQPVGSPLSLECTVEGTSNPNLYWYRQAAGRGLQLLFYSVGIGQISSEVPQNLSASRPQDRQFILSSKKLLLSDSGFYLCAWSKGGAGSTEAFFGQGTRLTVV.

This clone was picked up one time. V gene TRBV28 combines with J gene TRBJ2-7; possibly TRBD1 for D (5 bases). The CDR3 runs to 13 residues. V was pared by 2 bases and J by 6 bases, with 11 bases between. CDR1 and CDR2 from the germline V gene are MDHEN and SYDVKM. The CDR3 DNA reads TGTGCCAGCAGTTTAAACAGGTTAGGCGAGCAGTACTTC. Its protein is CASSLNRLGEQYF.

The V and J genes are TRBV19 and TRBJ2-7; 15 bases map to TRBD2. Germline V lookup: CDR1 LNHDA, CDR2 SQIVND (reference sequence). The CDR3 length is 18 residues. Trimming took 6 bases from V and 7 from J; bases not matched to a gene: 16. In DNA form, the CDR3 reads TGTGCCAGTAGCGACAATCGTTGGACTAGCGGGAGGGCTCGGGAGCAGTACTTC. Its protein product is CASSDNRWTSGRAREQYF.

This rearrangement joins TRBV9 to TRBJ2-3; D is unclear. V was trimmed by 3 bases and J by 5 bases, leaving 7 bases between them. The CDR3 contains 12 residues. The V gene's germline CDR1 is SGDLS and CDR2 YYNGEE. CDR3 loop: CASSAQLDTQYF. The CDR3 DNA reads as TGTGCCAGCAGCGCCCAACTAGATACGCAGTATTTT.

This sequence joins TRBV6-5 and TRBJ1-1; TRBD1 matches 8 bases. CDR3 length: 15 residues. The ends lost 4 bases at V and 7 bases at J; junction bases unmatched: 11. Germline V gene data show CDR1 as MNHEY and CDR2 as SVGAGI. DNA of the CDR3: TGTGCCAGCAGTTCCCAGGACAGGGCTCCCATTGAAGCTTTCTTT. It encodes CASSSQDRAPIEAFF.

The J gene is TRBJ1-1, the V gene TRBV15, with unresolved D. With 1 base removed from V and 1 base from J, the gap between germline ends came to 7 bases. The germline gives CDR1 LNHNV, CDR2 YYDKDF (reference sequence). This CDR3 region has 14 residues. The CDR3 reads CATSRAAWNTEAFF. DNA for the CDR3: TGTGCCACCAGCAGAGCCGCGTGGAACACTGAAGCTTTCTTT.

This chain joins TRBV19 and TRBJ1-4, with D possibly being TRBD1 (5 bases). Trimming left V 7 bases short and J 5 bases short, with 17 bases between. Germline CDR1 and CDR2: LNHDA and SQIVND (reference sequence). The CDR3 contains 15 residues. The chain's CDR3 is CASTSEGRENEKLFF. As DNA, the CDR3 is TGTGCCAGTACCTCGGAGGGCAGGGAAAATGAAAAACTGTTTTTT.

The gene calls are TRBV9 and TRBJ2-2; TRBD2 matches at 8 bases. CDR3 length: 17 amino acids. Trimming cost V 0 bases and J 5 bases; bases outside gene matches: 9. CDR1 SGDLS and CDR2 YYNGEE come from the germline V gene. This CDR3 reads CASSVGIQREWTGELFF. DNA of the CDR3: TGTGCCAGCAGCGTAGGGATCCAGCGGGAGTGGACCGGGGAGCTGTTTTTT.

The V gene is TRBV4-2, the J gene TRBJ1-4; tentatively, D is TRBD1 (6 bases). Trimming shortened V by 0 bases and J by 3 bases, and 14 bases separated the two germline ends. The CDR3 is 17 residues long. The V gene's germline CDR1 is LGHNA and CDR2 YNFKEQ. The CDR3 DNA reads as TGTGCCAGCAGCCAAGACGGGACCAGGGGTTCTAATGAAAAACTGTTTTTT. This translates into CASSQDGTRGSNEKLFF.

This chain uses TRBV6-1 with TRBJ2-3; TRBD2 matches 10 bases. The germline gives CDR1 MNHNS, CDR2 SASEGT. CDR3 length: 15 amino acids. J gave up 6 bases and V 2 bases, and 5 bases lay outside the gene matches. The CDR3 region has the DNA TGTGCCAGCAGTGAAAGGGGTAGCGGGAGGGATACGCAGTATTTT. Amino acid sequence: CASSERGSGRDTQYF.

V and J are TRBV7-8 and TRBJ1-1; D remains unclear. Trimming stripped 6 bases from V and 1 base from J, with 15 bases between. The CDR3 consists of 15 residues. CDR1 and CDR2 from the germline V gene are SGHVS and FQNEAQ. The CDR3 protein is CASSPKRAGNTEAFF. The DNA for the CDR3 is TGTGCCAGCAGTCCGAAGCGGGCTGGGAACACTGAAGCTTTCTTT.

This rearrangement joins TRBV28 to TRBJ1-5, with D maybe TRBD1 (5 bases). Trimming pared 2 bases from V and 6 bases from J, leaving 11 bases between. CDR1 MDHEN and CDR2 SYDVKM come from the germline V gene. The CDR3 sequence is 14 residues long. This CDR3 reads CASSLTRDSQPQHF. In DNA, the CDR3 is TGTGCCAGCAGTTTAACCAGGGATAGTCAGCCCCAGCATTTT.

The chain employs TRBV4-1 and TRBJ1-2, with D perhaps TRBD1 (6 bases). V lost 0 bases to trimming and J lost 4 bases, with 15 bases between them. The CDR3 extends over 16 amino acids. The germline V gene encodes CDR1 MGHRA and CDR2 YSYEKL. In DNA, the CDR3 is TGCGCCAGCAGCCAAGATTGGCAGGGGAATGCCTATGGCTACACCTTC. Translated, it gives CASSQDWQGNAYGYTF.

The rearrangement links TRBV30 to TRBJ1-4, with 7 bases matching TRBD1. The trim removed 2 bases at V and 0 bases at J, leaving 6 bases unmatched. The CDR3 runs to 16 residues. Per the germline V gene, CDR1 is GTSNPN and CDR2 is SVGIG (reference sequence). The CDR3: CAWSRGLPSTNEKLFF. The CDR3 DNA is TGTGCCTGGAGTAGGGGGCTACCTTCAACTAATGAAAAACTGTTTTTT.

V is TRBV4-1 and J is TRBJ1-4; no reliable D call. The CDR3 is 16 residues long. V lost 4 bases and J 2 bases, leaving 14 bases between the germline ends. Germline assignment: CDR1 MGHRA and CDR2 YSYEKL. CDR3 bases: TGCGCCAGCAGCCGCTCACGTGAGGTGACTAATGAAAAACTGTTTTTT. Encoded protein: CASSRSREVTNEKLFF.

CDR3 DNA sequence: TGTGCCAGCGGGCCGAGCGGGAGGGTCCACAATGAGCAGTTCTTC. Protein product: CASGPSGRVHNEQFF. This rearrangement joins TRBV6-5 to TRBJ2-1; TRBD2 matches 10 bases. CDR1 MNHEY and CDR2 SVGAGI come from the germline V gene. The CDR3 spans 15 residues. Unmatched junction bases numbered 9, after V lost 8 bases and J lost 5 bases.